Only a few counts were recorded for the clone carrying this TCR beta chain. No antigen is known for it. Germline V CDR1 and CDR2: MNHEY, SMNVEV (reference sequence). Trimming stripped 8 bases from V and 7 bases from J, with 12 bases between. This CDR3 is 13 amino acids long. This specimen belongs to a study of T-cell memory formation after mild COVID-19. Notes on the study in general: Memory from before infection featured some responding clones, which suggests cross-reactive memory joined.

TCRdb re-called the 5' RACE reads through MiXCR, storing one row per CDR3 protein. The sample lists approximately 390,000 distinct CDR3 sequences, 16% seen once, with about 22% in the top ten. This TCR was sampled from a man aged 18 to 35 who had mild COVID-19 (a few samples of this study predate the infection). Cell type and time point are not known. V and J are TRBV27 and TRBJ1-6; no clear D gene. The sample consisted of PBMCs or a T cell subset sorted from them (not recorded which). The CDR3 DNA follows: TGTGCCAGCGGGTGGACGCCAAATTCACCCCTCCACTTT. Translating gives CASGWTPNSPLHF.